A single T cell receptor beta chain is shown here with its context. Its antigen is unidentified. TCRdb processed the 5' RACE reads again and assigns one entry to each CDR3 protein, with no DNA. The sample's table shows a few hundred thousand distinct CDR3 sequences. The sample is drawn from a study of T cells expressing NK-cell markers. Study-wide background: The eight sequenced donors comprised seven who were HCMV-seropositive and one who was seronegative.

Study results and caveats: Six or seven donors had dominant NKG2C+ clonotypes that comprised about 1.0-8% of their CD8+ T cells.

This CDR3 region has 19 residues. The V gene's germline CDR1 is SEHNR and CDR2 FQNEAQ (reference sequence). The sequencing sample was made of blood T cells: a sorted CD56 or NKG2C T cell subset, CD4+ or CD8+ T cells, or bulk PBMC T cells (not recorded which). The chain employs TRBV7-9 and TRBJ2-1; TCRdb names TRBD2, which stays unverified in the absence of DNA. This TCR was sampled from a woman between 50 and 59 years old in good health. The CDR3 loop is CASSLVTSLAGVTTNEQFF.